This TCR beta chain was observed in a study of shared clonotypes between healthy human individuals. As for the study in general: CD4 naive and CD4 memory each took three plates per donor, while CD8 naive took two and CD8 memory one.

Germline CDR1 ENHRY, CDR2 SYGVKD. The CDR3 covers 15 residues. V was pared by 0 bases and J by 4 bases, with 10 bases between. Deep level was the assay's run setting. The protocol was immunoSEQ multiplex PCR, while the TCRdb copy is restricted to in-frame clones and leaves out a portion. This table holds 2,500,000 or so clones, 80% to 95% found once. Worth noting for this clone: The same CDR3 also results from other DNA sequences found in this sample.

V and J are TRBV10-3 and TRBJ1-5, with D hard to call. This TCR was sampled from a man younger than 35 in good health. Some clones in this sample may be carry-over from other donors' samples. Sequences were obtained from naive CD4+ T cells from PBMCs. As for subset: CD45RA+ positively selected. The CDR3 is CAISESGGDNQPQHF. Written as DNA, the CDR3 is TGTGCCATCAGTGAGTCGGGTGGAGATAATCAGCCCCAGCATTTT.